This T cell receptor (beta chain) was sequenced for a study of cytomegalovirus exposure and HLA in healthy donors. At the level of the study: Early release data held 85 million or so unique TCRs from HLA-typed donors.

Germline V CDR1 and CDR2: SGHTA, FQGNSA. This CDR3 comprises 14 residues. V was pared by 4 bases and J by 2 bases, with 10 bases between. 60 Vbeta and 13 Jbeta primers were used in PCR. Clones were read by immunoSEQ multiplex PCR, and TCRdb kept only the in-frame ones, dropping some. The repertoire includes about 130,000 clones, 70% to 85% of them detected once, and 9.5% to 15% sits in the top ten. This chain links TRBV7-2 with TRBJ2-3, with D unclear. The sample consisted of PBMCs. This receptor was identified in a woman aged 35 to 49 in good health and CMV-seropositive. CDR3 amino acids: CASSSTRNTDTQYF. The CDR3 coding sequence is TGTGCCAGCAGCTCGACACGGAACACAGATACGCAGTATTTT.